Sequencing of this T cell receptor beta chain was carried out in a study of blood T cells in healthy people across ages. Study as a whole: Roughly one uniquely barcoded beta molecule per two T cells was captured.

With a J-beta primer mix and a sample-barcoded 5' primer, a second PCR ran about 7 to 12 cycles. Every cDNA molecule carried a tag from a template-switch adaptor bearing 12 random nucleotides. TCRdb recomputed calls from the 5' RACE reads with MiXCR, one row per CDR3 protein. The repertoire holds roughly 1,300,000 distinct CDR3 sequences, with roughly 60% as singletons. Germline CDR1 reads SEHNR; CDR2 reads FQNEAQ (reference sequence). This CDR3 comprises 14 residues. V was trimmed by 5 bases and J by 2 bases, leaving 12 bases between them. This clonotype originated in a man aged 18-30 years in good health. The chain has TRBV7-9 and TRBJ2-5, with D possibly TRBD1 on 6 matching bases. The sample comprised blood. The CDR3 bases are TGTGCCAGCAGCCCGATCGACAGGCAAGAGACCCAGTACTTC. It is translated as CASSPIDRQETQYF.